One sample yielded the 19 T cell receptor beta chains listed below, sequenced in a study of shared clonotypes between healthy human individuals. Clones were sequenced by immunoSEQ multiplex PCR, and TCRdb holds only the in-frame ones, with some missing. Found here are approximately 460,000 clones, roughly three quarters of them singletons; the top ten hold about 11%. Sequenced input: PBMCs. The receptors were gathered from a woman aged 35 to 49 in good health. Some clones in this sample may be carry-over from other donors' samples.

This clone has more than one count but fewer than ten. The genes are TRBV4-2 and TRBJ1-2; 8 bases match TRBD1. V lost 5 bases to trimming and J lost 4 bases; unmatched junction nucleotides: 6. The CDR3 runs to 14 residues. From germline, CDR1 is LGHNA and CDR2 YNFKEQ. The CDR3 is CASSLDREVYGYTF. For the CDR3, the DNA is TGTGCCAGCAGCTTGGACAGGGAGGTCTATGGCTACACCTTC.

V gene TRBV29-1 combines with J gene TRBJ1-1; 10 bases map to TRBD1. V lost 1 base, J lost 4 bases, and 6 bases stayed unmatched. The CDR3 runs 15 residues. Germline lookup yields CDR1 SQVTM and CDR2 ANQGSEA. CDR3 in amino acids: CSVEALDRGGTEAFF. CDR3 coding DNA: TGCAGCGTTGAAGCCCTGGACAGGGGGGGCACTGAAGCTTTCTTT.

The V and J genes are TRBV6-1 and TRBJ2-3; D perhaps matches TRBD2 (5 bases). This CDR3 spans 15 amino acids. V lost 4 bases and J 0 bases, leaving 11 bases between the germline ends. Germline assignment: CDR1 MNHNS and CDR2 SASEGT. CDR3 sequence (DNA): TGTGCCAGCAGTGTCCGGGGTTTCAGCACAGATACGCAGTATTTT. Translation: CASSVRGFSTDTQYF.

This clone was observed many times. V and J are TRBV18 and TRBJ2-5; D remains ambiguous. There are 13 residues in the CDR3. V gave up 1 base and J gave up 5 bases, with 8 bases separating them. CDR1 and CDR2 from the germline V gene are KGHSH and LQKENI. The CDR3 coding sequence is TGTGCCAGCTCACCACAGCAAGGCGAGACCCAGTACTTC. This gives the protein CASSPQQGETQYF.

This chain uses TRBV4-2 with TRBJ2-1, with a tentative D call TRBD1 (6 bases). Germline V lookup: CDR1 LGHNA, CDR2 YNFKEQ. The V gene lost 3 bases and the J gene lost 5 bases, with 11 bases spanning the gap. This CDR3 spans 14 amino acids. In nucleotides, the CDR3 is TGTGCCAGCAGCCATACCGGACAGAACAATGAGCAGTTCTTC. This codes for CASSHTGQNNEQFF.

CDR3 nucleotides: TGCGCCAGCAGCTTGGCTCCAGAGGTCGACGAGCAGTACTTC. Translating gives CASSLAPEVDEQYF. The V gene is TRBV5-1, the J gene TRBJ2-7, with D hard to call. CDR1 SGHRS and CDR2 YFSETQ come from the germline V gene. The CDR3 runs 14 residues. Trimming shortened V by 0 bases and J by 5 bases, and 12 bases separated the two germline ends.

The chain combines TRBV13 with TRBJ2-1; D possibly corresponds to TRBD1 (5 bases). V lost 1 base, J lost 5 bases, and 6 bases lay in between. This CDR3 contains 13 residues. From germline, CDR1 is PRHDT and CDR2 FYEKMQ (reference sequence). CDR3 amino acids: CASSLEGHNEQFF. The CDR3 DNA follows: TGTGCCAGCAGCTTAGAGGGGCACAATGAGCAGTTCTTC. Complete variable domain (other parts from reference TRBV13 and TRBJ2-1): AAGVIQSPRHLIKEKRETATLKCYPIPRHDTVYWYQQGPGQDPQFLISFYEKMQSDKGSIPDRFSAQQFSDYHSELNMSSLELGDSALYFCASSLEGHNEQFFGPGTRLTVL.

Many counts were recorded for this clone. The chain recombines TRBV18 with TRBJ2-2; unclear D gene. Trimming stripped 2 bases from V and 6 bases from J, with 16 bases between. Germline CDR1 and CDR2: KGHSH and LQKENI. The length of the CDR3 is 16 residues. DNA of the CDR3: TGTGCCAGCTCACCAGCGGAGACGGTCGTGCCCGGGGAGCTGTTTTTT. Amino acids: CASSPAETVVPGELFF.

CDR3 nucleotide sequence: TGTGCCAGCAGCATGGGGATTAGGGGCCCCCAAGAGACCCAGTACTTC. It specifies CASSMGIRGPQETQYF. The gene calls are TRBV13 and TRBJ2-5; TRBD1 is a possible D gene (5 bases). CDR1 PRHDT and CDR2 FYEKMQ come from the germline V gene (reference sequence). The germline V and J ends were trimmed by 5 bases and 1 base, with 17 bases remaining between them. The CDR3 is made up of 16 amino acids.

The chain is built from TRBV7-3 and TRBJ1-1, with D possibly being TRBD1 (6 bases). V was pared by 1 base and J by 5 bases, with 17 bases between. This CDR3 comprises 16 residues. Germline loops: CDR1 SGHTA, CDR2 FQGTGA. CDR3 bases: TGTGCCAGCAGCTTAAATCGGACAGAGAAGCTTACTGAAGCTTTCTTT. Amino acid sequence: CASSLNRTEKLTEAFF.

This clone was detected only once. The chain is built from TRBV25-1 and TRBJ2-2, with 7 bases matching TRBD1. CDR1 and CDR2 from the germline V gene are MGHDK and SYGVNS. The CDR3 covers 14 residues. The J segment lost 6 bases and the V segment lost 3 bases, leaving 4 bases of the junction unmatched. The CDR3 region has the DNA TGTGCCAGCAGTGATAGACAGGGTGCCGGGGAGCTGTTTTTT. Residues: CASSDRQGAGELFF. The full variable domain, completed using reference TRBV25-1 and TRBJ2-2, is EADIYQTPRYLVIGTGKKITLECSQTMGHDKMYWYQQDPGMELHLIHYSYGVNSTEKGDLSSESTVSRIRTEHFPLTLESARPSHTSQYLCASSDRQGAGELFFGEGSRLTVL.

V usage is TRBV4-1 and J usage is TRBJ2-5; 11 nucleotides agree with TRBD2. Germline V lookup: CDR1 MGHRA, CDR2 YSYEKL. The CDR3 length is 16 residues. The V segment lost 4 bases and the J segment 3 bases; nucleotides outside the gene matches: 7. The CDR3, as DNA: TGCGCCAGCAGCCTCCGACTAGCGGGAAAAGAAGAGACCCAGTACTTC. Encoded protein: CASSLRLAGKEETQYF.

This clone was found a few times. This may come from a read error, since a much larger clone is one base off. The rearrangement links TRBV7-6 to TRBJ1-1, with D unclear. The CDR3 runs to 13 residues. Trimming cost V 0 bases and J 0 bases, with 2 bases left between them. CDR1 is SGHVS and CDR2 is FNYEAQ in the germline V gene. CDR3 sequence reads: CASSLALNTEAFF. DNA for the CDR3: TGTGCCAGCAGCTTAGCGTTGAACACTGAAGCTTTCTTT. Looking up the rest from reference TRBV7-6 and TRBJ1-1 gives the full variable domain: GAGVSQSPRYKVTKRGQDVALRCDPISGHVSLYWYRQALGQGPEFLTYFNYEAQQDKSGLPNDRFSAERPEGSISTLTIQRTEQRDSAMYRCASSLALNTEAFFGQGTRLTVV.

The CDR3 is CASSLGPPSSYEQYF. The CDR3 region has the DNA TGTGCCAGCAGCTTAGGACCTCCAAGCTCCTACGAGCAGTACTTC. The V and J genes are TRBV7-9 and TRBJ2-7, with D uncertain. V lost 1 base to trimming and J lost 0 bases, with 10 bases between them. Germline CDR1 is SEHNR and CDR2 is FQNEAQ (reference sequence). The CDR3 totals 15 residues.

In its sample, this clone was seen a few times. The V gene is TRBV6-1, the J gene TRBJ2-6; 8 positions agree with TRBD1. CDR3 length equals 16 residues. The J segment lost 0 bases and the V segment lost 4 bases, leaving 2 bases of the junction unmatched. The germline V gene has CDR1 MNHNS and CDR2 SASEGT. The CDR3 loop is CASSATGGSGANVLTF. The CDR3 DNA sequence: TGTGCCAGCAGTGCTACAGGGGGCTCTGGGGCCAACGTCCTGACTTTC.

The chain has TRBV7-2 and TRBJ1-3, with D maybe TRBD1 (5 bases). CDR3 length equals 13 residues. V was pared by 0 bases and J by 8 bases, with 8 bases between. CDR1 SGHTA and CDR2 FQGNSA come from the germline V gene. The CDR3 loop is CASSLALGHTIYF. The CDR3 bases are TGTGCCAGCAGCTTAGCTTTGGGGCACACCATATATTTT.

This clone was seen a handful of times. In nucleotides, the CDR3 is TGTGCCAGCAGACGGGACAAGGCAGTTAGTTTGAACACTGAAGCTTTCTTT. This sequence encodes CASRRDKAVSLNTEAFF. The chain couples TRBV27 to TRBJ1-1; maybe TRBD1 (6 bases). CDR1 MNHEY and CDR2 SMNVEV come from the germline V gene (reference sequence). V shed 6 bases and J shed 0 bases, with 20 bases lying between them. The CDR3 has 17 amino acids.

This chain uses TRBV18 with TRBJ2-2, with 7 bases aligning to TRBD1. Germline CDR1 reads KGHSH; CDR2 reads LQKENI. This CDR3 has 16 amino acids. Unmatched junction bases numbered 7, after V lost 4 bases and J lost 2 bases. In DNA form, the CDR3 reads TGTGCCAGCTCACGGTGGACAGGCTCAAACACCGGGGAGCTGTTTTTT. This gives the protein CASSRWTGSNTGELFF.

The chain uses TRBV19 and TRBJ1-5; D not certain. Germline loops: CDR1 LNHDA, CDR2 SQIVND (reference sequence). Trimming cost V 5 bases and J 4 bases, with 18 bases left between them. This CDR3 spans 16 amino acids. CDR3 region: CASSEVAGALNQPQHF. In DNA, the CDR3 is TGTGCCAGTAGTGAGGTCGCAGGCGCCCTGAATCAGCCCCAGCATTTT.